This TCR beta chain was found in a study of T cells after posttransplantation cyclophosphamide. Only in-frame clones appear in the TCRdb table, and some are missing; sequencing was by immunoSEQ multiplex PCR. This sample carries tens of thousands of clones, none of them present only once. At least ten counts were recorded for this clone. Germline-derived CDR1 and CDR2 are LGHNA and YSLEER. V dropped 1 base and J dropped 0 bases, with 10 bases sitting between them. The CDR3 covers 15 residues. This TCR was recovered from a man aged 40-50 years in good health, CMV-negative, and a related stem cell transplant donor. The genes are TRBV4-3 and TRBJ2-7, with D perhaps TRBD2 (7 bases). Sequences were obtained from PBMCs. CDR3 coding DNA: TGCGCCAGCAGCCAAGGGGGGGGCGACTCCTACGAGCAGTACTTC. It codes for CASSQGGGDSYEQYF.